What follows are 15 T cell receptor beta chains derived from one specimen sequenced in a study of blood T cell repertoires in COVID-19. The protocol was immunoSEQ multiplex PCR, while the TCRdb copy is restricted to in-frame clones and leaves out a portion. This table has fewer than 150,000 clones, 60% to 85% appearing once. Sequencing was carried out using peripheral blood. All receptors derive from a man between 65 and 79 years old with acute or convalescent COVID-19.

The CDR3 coding sequence is TGTGCCAGCAGCCAAACCGGGACAGGAGTCTACGAGCAGTACTTC. Translation gives CASSQTGTGVYEQYF. The chain employs TRBV5-8 and TRBJ2-7; TRBD1 agrees at 8 bases. V was pared by 4 bases and J by 3 bases, with 9 bases of the junction left unmatched. There are 15 residues in the CDR3. In germline, CDR1 is SGHTS, CDR2 YDEGEE.

The chain links TRBV19 to TRBJ1-2; 8 nucleotides align to TRBD1. Unmatched junction bases numbered 8, after V lost 1 base and J lost 4 bases. Germline V CDR1 and CDR2: LNHDA, SQIVND (reference sequence). The CDR3 loop spans 16 amino acids. The chain's CDR3 is CASSIAGGWQGYGYTF. CDR3 DNA: TGTGCCAGTAGTATAGCAGGGGGCTGGCAGGGCTATGGCTACACCTTC.

This clone was detected only a few times. The chain recombines TRBV6-2 or TRBV6-3 with TRBJ1-1; D is possibly TRBD1 (6 bases). This CDR3 spans 14 amino acids. The germline gives CDR1 MNHEY, CDR2 SVGEGT. The ends were cut back, 5 bases at V and 0 bases at J, with 10 bases in the middle. For the CDR3, the DNA is TGTGCCAGCAGTCAGGGGAGAGTGAACACTGAAGCTTTCTTT. Amino acid sequence: CASSQGRVNTEAFF.

As regards this clone: The junction and the germline gene differ at one end; a read error may be behind it. This chain uses TRBV5-1 with TRBJ2-7, with TRBD1 matching over 9 bases. CDR1 is SGHRS, CDR2 YFSETQ, per germline. The CDR3 is made up of 13 amino acids. For the CDR3, the DNA is TGCGCCAGCACCTTGACAGGGGGCTACGAGCAGTACTTC. Translation gives CASTLTGGYEQYF.

This clone was detected only once. The CDR3 sequence: CASSAHAELGGCQYF. The CDR3 region has the DNA TGTGCCAGCAGTGCCCACGCTGAGTTAGGCGGATGCCAGTACTTC. The J gene is TRBJ2-5, the V gene TRBV6-6; D is unclear. V lost 5 bases to trimming and J lost 10 bases, with 23 bases between them. Looked up from germline, CDR1 is MNHNY and CDR2 is SVGAGI (reference sequence). The CDR3 is 15 amino acids.

The chain employs TRBV6-5 and TRBJ2-1, with TRBD2 matching 10 bases. Germline V gene lookup returns CDR1 MNHEY and CDR2 SVGAGI. V trimming: 7 bases; J trimming: 8 bases; junction bases outside the gene matches: 8. CDR3 length equals 14 residues. CDR3 nucleotides: TGTGCCAGCAATAGAGCGGGGGGGCTGGATGAGCAGTTCTTC. As protein: CASNRAGGLDEQFF.

The sample holds many counts of this clone. The chain has TRBV2 and TRBJ2-5; D might be TRBD2 (6 bases). The germline V and J ends were trimmed by 7 bases and 13 bases, with 19 bases remaining between them. From germline, CDR1 is SNHLY and CDR2 FYNNEI. CDR3 length: 12 amino acids. The CDR3 region has the DNA TGTGCCAGCAACACCTCTCCAGGACTATGGTACTTC. Translated, it gives CASNTSPGLWYF.

The rearrangement joins TRBV28 to TRBJ2-7; D gene uncertain. V was pared by 6 bases and J by 2 bases, with 5 bases between. Germline CDR1 reads MDHEN; CDR2 reads SYDVKM. The CDR3 runs 11 residues. CDR3 DNA sequence: TGTGCCAGCAGGCGTACCTACGAGCAGTACTTC. The encoded protein is CASRRTYEQYF. Using reference TRBV28 and TRBJ2-7 for the parts outside the CDR3, the full variable domain is DVKVTQSSRYLVKRTGEKVFLECVQDMDHENMFWYRQDPGLGLRLIYFSYDVKMKEKGDIPEGYSVSREKKERFSLILESASTNQTSMYLCASRRTYEQYFGPGTRLTVT.

This sequence joins TRBV27 and TRBJ1-1; D perhaps matches TRBD1 (5 bases). V dropped 7 bases and J dropped 6 bases, with 18 bases sitting between them. The CDR3 consists of 14 residues. Germline V lookup: CDR1 MNHEY, CDR2 SMNVEV (reference sequence). The CDR3 DNA sequence: TGTGCCAGCACAAACGCGGGGACTAACGCTGAAGCTTTCTTT. It yields the protein CASTNAGTNAEAFF.

The J gene is TRBJ2-3, the V gene TRBV19, with TRBD2 matching over 8 bases. CDR1 and CDR2 from the germline V gene are LNHDA and SQIVND (reference sequence). The CDR3 length is 15 residues. V was clipped by 9 bases and J by 5 bases; unmatched bases: 13. CDR3 DNA: TGTGCCAGCCTGCCCCGGGGGGGCCTTATAGATACGCAGTATTTT. It translates to CASLPRGGLIDTQYF.

A single count supports this clone. The V and J genes are TRBV7-6 and TRBJ1-4; D gene ambiguous. The CDR3 totals 15 residues. CDR1 is SGHVS and CDR2 is FNYEAQ in the germline V gene. The V gene lost 2 bases and the J gene lost 7 bases, with 14 bases spanning the gap. In DNA, the CDR3 is TGTGCCAGCAGCTTATATGAGGGTATAGGTGAAAAACTGTTTTTT. It yields the protein CASSLYEGIGEKLFF. The whole variable domain, filled in from reference TRBV7-6 and TRBJ1-4, reads GAGVSQSPRYKVTKRGQDVALRCDPISGHVSLYWYRQALGQGPEFLTYFNYEAQQDKSGLPNDRFSAERPEGSISTLTIQRTEQRDSAMYRCASSLYEGIGEKLFFGSGTQLSVL.

This clone has a single count. J is TRBJ1-2 and V is TRBV5-4; no reliable D call. The CDR3 spans 15 residues. V shed 5 bases and J shed 4 bases, with 18 bases lying between them. Germline V gene sequence: CDR1 SGHNT, CDR2 YYREEE (reference sequence). Here the CDR3 DNA reads TGTGCCAGCAGTCTCAGCCTCGAGAGAGGCTATGGCTACACCTTC. This sequence encodes CASSLSLERGYGYTF.

The chain couples TRBV28 to TRBJ2-5, with D possibly matching TRBD2 (6 bases). Germline assignment: CDR1 MDHEN and CDR2 SYDVKM. V gave up 2 bases and J gave up 4 bases, with 8 bases separating them. The length of the CDR3 is 13 residues. The CDR3 loop is CASSLRGSETQYF. DNA of the CDR3: TGTGCCAGCAGTTTACGGGGGTCAGAGACCCAGTACTTC.

This clone came up once. V usage is TRBV14 and J usage is TRBJ1-1; 8 bases align to TRBD1. The CDR3 covers 12 residues. V shed 10 bases and J 7 bases; nucleotides not matched to a gene: 8. Germline-derived CDR1 and CDR2 are SGHDN and FVKESK. The chain's CDR3 is CATRQGLGEAFF. CDR3 bases: TGTGCCACTCGACAGGGGTTGGGTGAAGCTTTCTTT.

The rearrangement uses TRBV6-1 and TRBJ2-5; D possibly corresponds to TRBD2 (6 bases). Trimming left V 1 base short and J 1 base short, with 13 bases between. CDR3 length: 16 residues. Germline values: CDR1 MNHNS, CDR2 SASEGT. CDR3 bases: TGTGCCAGCAGTGAAGGTGGAGGGTTCCCCCAAGAGACCCAGTACTTC. Translating gives CASSEGGGFPQETQYF.